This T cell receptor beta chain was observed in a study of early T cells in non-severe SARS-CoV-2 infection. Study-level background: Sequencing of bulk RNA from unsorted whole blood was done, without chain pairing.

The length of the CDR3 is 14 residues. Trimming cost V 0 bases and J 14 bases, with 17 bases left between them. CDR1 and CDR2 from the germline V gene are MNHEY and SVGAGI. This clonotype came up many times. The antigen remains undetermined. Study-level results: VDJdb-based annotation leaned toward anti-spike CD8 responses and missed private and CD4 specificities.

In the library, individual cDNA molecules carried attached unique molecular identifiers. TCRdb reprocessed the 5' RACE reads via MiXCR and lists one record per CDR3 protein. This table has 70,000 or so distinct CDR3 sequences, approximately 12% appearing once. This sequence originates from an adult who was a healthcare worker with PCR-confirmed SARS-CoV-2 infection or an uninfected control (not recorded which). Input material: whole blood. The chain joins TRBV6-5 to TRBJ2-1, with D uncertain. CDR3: CASSYSIRNPSEFF. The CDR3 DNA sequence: TGTGCCAGCAGTTACTCGATCCGGAACCCGTCTGAGTTCTTC.